These T cell receptor beta chains were read from a single sample in a study of shared clonotypes between healthy human individuals. TCRdb's copy holds only in-frame clones and misses some; the assay was immunoSEQ multiplex PCR. Of some 1.5 million clones in the sample, 96% are singletons; the top ten hold 0.95% to 1.5%. The sequenced sample consisted of naive CD4+ T cells sorted from blood. The receptors here all came from a man aged 25 to 45 in good health. CDR3s include the opening cysteine and the closing phenylalanine or tryptophan. D genes are given only for firm matches. Rows give clone size only sometimes, using once, few, many, or a class for an expanded clone.

d_call: NA
j_call: TRBJ2-1
v_call: TRBV5-1
clone_size: NA
cdr3_nt: TGCGCCAGCAGCTTCCCTCTGAACAATGAGCAGTTCTTC
cdr3_aa: CASSFPLNNEQFF

d_call: NA
j_call: TRBJ1-1
v_call: TRBV7-6
clone_size: NA
cdr3_nt: TGTGCCAGCAGCACGGGGCAGGGAGGGAACACTGAAGCTTTCTTT
cdr3_aa: CASSTGQGGNTEAFF

d_call: NA
j_call: TRBJ2-1
v_call: TRBV5-1
clone_size: NA
cdr3_nt: TGCGCCAGCAGCTCTGGTGGGAGAACCTACAATGAGCAGTTCTTC
cdr3_aa: CASSSGGRTYNEQFF

d_call: TRBD1
j_call: TRBJ2-1
v_call: TRBV5-1
clone_size: NA
cdr3_nt: TGCGCCAGCAGCCCCGGGACAGGGGTGGTCTATGAGCAGTTCTTC
cdr3_aa: CASSPGTGVVYEQFF

d_call: NA
j_call: TRBJ1-1
v_call: TRBV19
clone_size: NA
cdr3_nt: TGTGCCAGTAGTCCCCGACAGAACACTGAAGCTTTCTTT
cdr3_aa: CASSPRQNTEAFF

d_call: NA
j_call: TRBJ2-7
v_call: TRBV4-3
clone_size: NA
cdr3_nt: TGCGCCAGCAGCCAAGATGGGGCAGGGAACTACGAGCAGTACTTC
cdr3_aa: CASSQDGAGNYEQYF

d_call: TRBD1
j_call: TRBJ2-1
v_call: TRBV28
clone_size: NA
cdr3_nt: TGTGCCAGCAGTACAAATCCGGGACAGGGTCTGATTGAGCAGTTCTTC
cdr3_aa: CASSTNPGQGLIEQFF

d_call: NA
j_call: TRBJ1-2
v_call: TRBV7-2
clone_size: NA
cdr3_nt: TGTGCCAGCAGCTTAGAGGTCCTCGGGGGCTATGGCTACACCTTC
cdr3_aa: CASSLEVLGGYGYTF

d_call: NA
j_call: TRBJ2-5
v_call: TRBV10-3
clone_size: NA
cdr3_nt: TGTGCCATCAGTGTGGCAGAGACCCAGTACTTC
cdr3_aa: CAISVAETQYF

d_call: NA
j_call: TRBJ1-5
v_call: TRBV2
clone_size: NA
cdr3_nt: TGTGCCAGCAGTGAAAGTCGGACTCAGCCCCAGCATTTT
cdr3_aa: CASSESRTQPQHF

d_call: NA
j_call: TRBJ1-1
v_call: TRBV7-2
clone_size: NA
cdr3_nt: TGTGCCAGCAGCGGGGCCCGGGGGGGCCCAGCTTTCTTT
cdr3_aa: CASSGARGGPAFF

d_call: TRBD2
j_call: TRBJ2-7
v_call: TRBV5-1
clone_size: NA
cdr3_nt: TGCGCCAGCAGCTTTTCTATTAGCGGGGGATCCTACGAGCAGTACTTC
cdr3_aa: CASSFSISGGSYEQYF

d_call: NA
j_call: TRBJ1-1
v_call: TRBV7-2
clone_size: NA
cdr3_nt: TGTGCCAGCAGCTTCGGGTCCCGGTTTGGGGTGCCCACTGAAGCTTTCTTT
cdr3_aa: CASSFGSRFGVPTEAFF

d_call: NA
j_call: TRBJ2-1
v_call: TRBV9
clone_size: NA
cdr3_nt: TGTGCCAGCAGCGTAGTAAGTATGGGTGAGCAGTTCTTC
cdr3_aa: CASSVVSMGEQFF

d_call: NA
j_call: TRBJ2-7
v_call: TRBV7-9
clone_size: NA
cdr3_nt: TGTGCCAGCAGCTTAAAGGGCTACGAGCAGTACTTC
cdr3_aa: CASSLKGYEQYF

d_call: NA
j_call: TRBJ2-1
v_call: TRBV18
clone_size: NA
cdr3_nt: TGTGCCAGCTCACCAACAGGGATTTACAATGAGCAGTTCTTC
cdr3_aa: CASSPTGIYNEQFF

d_call: NA
j_call: TRBJ2-1
v_call: TRBV11-2
clone_size: NA
cdr3_nt: TGTGCCAGCAGCTTACGAGGTCGAGTTACCTATGAGCAGTTCTTC
cdr3_aa: CASSLRGRVTYEQFF

d_call: NA
j_call: TRBJ1-1
v_call: TRBV5-1
clone_size: NA
cdr3_nt: TGCGCCAGCAGCTTGGTGCAGGGGAACACTGAAGCTTTCTTT
cdr3_aa: CASSLVQGNTEAFF

d_call: NA
j_call: TRBJ2-7
v_call: TRBV7-9
clone_size: NA
cdr3_nt: TGTGCCAGCAGTCCGGGACGGCCCTACGAGCAGTACTTC
cdr3_aa: CASSPGRPYEQYF

d_call: NA
j_call: TRBJ2-5
v_call: TRBV27
clone_size: once
cdr3_nt: TGTGCCAGCAGGCCAAGAAGGTTTTTCGGGACCCAGTACTTC
cdr3_aa: CASRPRRFFGTQYF

d_call: NA
j_call: TRBJ1-1
v_call: TRBV19
clone_size: NA
cdr3_nt: TGTGCCAGTAGTATAAATGGGCAGAGGATCGTCGCTGAAGCTTTCTTT
cdr3_aa: CASSINGQRIVAEAFF

d_call: TRBD1
j_call: TRBJ2-7
v_call: TRBV7-9
clone_size: NA
cdr3_nt: TGTGCCAGCAGCTTGACGACAGGGGCCTACGAGCAGTACTTC
cdr3_aa: CASSLTTGAYEQYF

d_call: NA
j_call: TRBJ1-1
v_call: TRBV27
clone_size: NA
cdr3_nt: TGTGCCAGCAGTCACGCAGAGCCCGGGGGGAACACTGAAGCTTTCTTT
cdr3_aa: CASSHAEPGGNTEAFF

d_call: NA
j_call: TRBJ1-2
v_call: TRBV29-1
clone_size: NA
cdr3_nt: TGCAGCGTTGACAAGTTGGGCGACGTCTACTTCGGCTACACCTTC
cdr3_aa: CSVDKLGDVYFGYTF

d_call: TRBD1
j_call: TRBJ2-7
v_call: TRBV11-2
clone_size: NA
cdr3_nt: TGTGCCAGCAGCTTAGAGGGGGGACAGGGAGGGCACTACGAGCAGTACTTC
cdr3_aa: CASSLEGGQGGHYEQYF

d_call: NA
j_call: TRBJ2-2
v_call: TRBV10-1
clone_size: NA
cdr3_nt: TGCGCCAGCAGAGCCGGGACTCCCTTTGCGGGGGAGCTGTTTTTT
cdr3_aa: CASRAGTPFAGELFF

d_call: NA
j_call: TRBJ2-7
v_call: TRBV6-1
clone_size: NA
cdr3_nt: TGTGCCAGTCGTTGGGACACTTACACCTACGAGCAGTACTTC
cdr3_aa: CASRWDTYTYEQYF

d_call: TRBD1
j_call: TRBJ1-1
v_call: TRBV19
clone_size: NA
cdr3_nt: TGTGCCAGTAGTATGTTCGGACAGGGGAACACTGAAGCTTTCTTT
cdr3_aa: CASSMFGQGNTEAFF

d_call: TRBD1
j_call: TRBJ2-7
v_call: TRBV5-1
clone_size: NA
cdr3_nt: TGCGCCAGCAGCCCACGGACAGGGCCCCGCTTTGAGCAGTACTTC
cdr3_aa: CASSPRTGPRFEQYF

d_call: NA
j_call: TRBJ1-1
v_call: TRBV27
clone_size: once
cdr3_nt: TGTGCCAGCAAATTGGTGGGCTCGGGCAGGGAATTTGAAGCTTTCTTT
cdr3_aa: CASKLVGSGREFEAFF

d_call: NA
j_call: TRBJ2-1
v_call: TRBV19
clone_size: NA
cdr3_nt: TGTGCCAGTAGTATTGGAGGGCGAGGGGCCTACAATGAGCAGTTCTTC
cdr3_aa: CASSIGGRGAYNEQFF

d_call: NA
j_call: TRBJ2-7
v_call: TRBV11-2
clone_size: NA
cdr3_nt: TGTGCCAGCAGCACGACCTACGAGCAGTACTTC
cdr3_aa: CASSTTYEQYF

d_call: TRBD1
j_call: TRBJ2-3
v_call: TRBV5-1
clone_size: NA
cdr3_nt: TGCGCCAGCAGACCGGCCGGGACAGGGACTTGGTCAGATACGCAGTATTTT
cdr3_aa: CASRPAGTGTWSDTQYF

d_call: NA
j_call: TRBJ1-5
v_call: TRBV19
clone_size: NA
cdr3_nt: TGTGCCAGTAGTCCGGGAGGCTATCCGAATCAGCCCCAGCATTTT
cdr3_aa: CASSPGGYPNQPQHF

d_call: NA
j_call: TRBJ2-7
v_call: TRBV9
clone_size: NA
cdr3_nt: TGTGCCAGCAGCGTAGGCAACACCAACTACGAGCAGTACTTC
cdr3_aa: CASSVGNTNYEQYF

d_call: NA
j_call: TRBJ2-3
v_call: TRBV27
clone_size: NA
cdr3_nt: TGTGCCAGCAGTTTATCTGGGTTGAGAATCACAGATACGCAGTATTTT
cdr3_aa: CASSLSGLRITDTQYF

d_call: NA
j_call: TRBJ1-1
v_call: TRBV16
clone_size: NA
cdr3_nt: TGTGCCAGCAGCCCAAAGGGGAGGCTAGGGAGCACTGAAGCTTTCTTT
cdr3_aa: CASSPKGRLGSTEAFF

d_call: NA
j_call: TRBJ2-1
v_call: TRBV5-4
clone_size: once
cdr3_nt: TGTGCCAGCAGCCTCCGCTTTCGCCGGGAGCCTGACATCTTC
cdr3_aa: CASSLRFRREPDIF